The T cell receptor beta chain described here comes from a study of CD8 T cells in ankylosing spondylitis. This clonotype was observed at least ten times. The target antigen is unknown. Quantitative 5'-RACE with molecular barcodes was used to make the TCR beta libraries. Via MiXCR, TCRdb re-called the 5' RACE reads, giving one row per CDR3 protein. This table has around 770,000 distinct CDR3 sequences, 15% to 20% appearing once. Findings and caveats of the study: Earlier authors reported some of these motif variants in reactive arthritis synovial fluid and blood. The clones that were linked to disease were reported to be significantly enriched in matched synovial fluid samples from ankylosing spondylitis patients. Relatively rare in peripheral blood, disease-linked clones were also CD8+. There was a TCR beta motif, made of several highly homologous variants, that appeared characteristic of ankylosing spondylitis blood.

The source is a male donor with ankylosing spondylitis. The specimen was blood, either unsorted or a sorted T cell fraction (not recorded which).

The CDR3 spells CASSQDYEGGNQPQHF. CDR3 nucleotides: TGCGCCAGCAGCCAAGATTACGAGGGCGGCAATCAGCCCCAGCATTTT. The V and J genes are TRBV4-3 and TRBJ1-5; no clear D gene. The CDR3 is 16 residues long. Looked up from germline, CDR1 is LGHNA and CDR2 is YSLEER. The V end was cut by 0 bases, the J end by 2 bases, with 11 bases between.